This T cell receptor beta chain came from a study of T cells in Graves' hyperthyroidism and ophthalmopathy. RNA transcripts yielded amplified TCR beta CDR3 regions. RT-PCR in the first round (using the HTBI primer set) targeted the TCR CDR3. MiXCR was run by TCRdb on the multiplex PCR reads, yielding one entry per CDR3 protein. In the table there are hundreds of thousands of distinct CDR3 sequences, about a sixth of which are singletons. The CDR3 sequence is 13 residues long. V lost 1 base and J lost 2, with 9 bases in between. The germline gives CDR1 DFQATT, CDR2 SNEGSKA (reference sequence). This TCR derives from a woman aged 18-35 years with Graves' hyperthyroidism. The V call is TRBV20-1, the J call TRBJ2-7; D unclear. Material: blood. CDR3 nucleotides: TGCAGTGCTAGAGTCGATCCTACCTACGAGCAGTACTTC. It specifies CSARVDPTYEQYF.